This passage covers 2 T cell receptor beta chains from one sample sequenced in a study of T-cell reconstitution after alpha-beta-depleted transplantation in children. TCRbeta library preparation incorporated unique molecular identifiers. MiXCR, run by TCRdb on the PCR reads, gives a single entry per CDR3 protein. This table has 500,000 or so distinct CDR3 sequences, about 30% appearing once. The sample was PBMCs from the stem cell graft donor, taken from the stem cell graft. The receptors come from a human donor who donated a stem cell graft to a child with aplastic anemia.

The chain has TRBV9 and TRBJ1-3; tentative D call: TRBD1 (5 bases). The CDR3 has 16 amino acids. Per germline, CDR1 SGDLS and CDR2 YYNGEE. V lost 4 bases and J 4 bases, leaving 18 bases between the germline ends. CDR3: CASSFSPGYRGNTIYF. The CDR3 nucleotides read TGTGCCAGCAGCTTCTCCCCAGGGTACCGCGGAAACACCATATATTTT. Filled out from reference TRBV9 and TRBJ1-3, the complete variable domain reads DSGVTQTPKHLITATGQRVTLRCSPRSGDLSVYWYQQSLDQGLQFLIQYYNGEERAKGNILERFSAQQFPDLHSELNLSSLELGDSALYFCASSFSPGYRGNTIYFGEGSWLTVV.

The chain recombines TRBV25-1 with TRBJ2-4; tentative D call: TRBD2 (6 bases). Germline-derived CDR1 and CDR2 are MGHDK and SYGVNS. This CDR3 comprises 14 residues. Trimming removed 2 bases at V and 6 bases at J, with 11 bases between. The DNA for the CDR3 is TGTGCCAGCAGTGAAACGGGAGCGAGAAACATTCAGTACTTC. Its protein is CASSETGARNIQYF.